This T cell receptor beta chain was sequenced for a study of response to subunit inactivated influenza vaccine. The study, taken as a whole, reports: After each seasonal influenza vaccination, few new T cells are recruited, the authors suggested.

TCRdb itself ran the RT-PCR reads through MiXCR, one entry per CDR3 protein. The sample lists roughly 630,000 distinct CDR3 sequences, 14% seen once, with about 7.6% in the top ten. In this sample, this clonotype turned up a few times. Its antigen is currently unknown. CDR1 is SGDLS and CDR2 is YYNGEE in the germline V gene. V lost 4 bases and J lost 4; bases outside the gene matches: 5. The CDR3 extends over 14 amino acids. The V call is TRBV9, the J call TRBJ1-1; 9 bases match TRBD1. This sequence was found in a man aged 50 to 60 who received an inactivated influenza vaccine. Sample: PBMCs from blood, taken 14 to 15 days before vaccination. The DNA for the CDR3 is TGTGCCAGCAGCAAACAGGGGGCGAGCACTGAAGCTTTCTTT. The encoded protein is CASSKQGASTEAFF.